The rows below give T cell receptor beta chains drawn from one sample of a study of T cell responses to AZD1222 COVID-19 vaccine. The assay was immunoSEQ multiplex PCR, and TCRdb's table has in-frame clones only and misses some. The sample yields approximately 150,000 clones, just under 95% seen once. Sequencing was performed on peripheral blood, taken on day 0 of AZD1222 vaccination. The receptor source for this set is an adult in good health. Each CDR3 is given with its conserved first and last residue. Fields, in order: J gene, clone size, D gene, V gene, CDR3 DNA, CDR3 protein. The D gene is left open where the match is weak. Only some rows state a clone size, as once, few, many or a class for expanded clones.

j_call: TRBJ2-3; clone_size: NA; d_call: TRBD2; v_call: TRBV5-1; cdr3_nt: TGCGCCAGCAGCCCCGGGGGAAGCGGGGGGTACACAGATACGCAGTATTTT; cdr3_aa: CASSPGGSGGYTDTQYF
j_call: TRBJ2-2; clone_size: NA; d_call: NA; v_call: TRBV19; cdr3_nt: TGTGCCAGTAGTATCCACCAGGGGGCGGGAGGTGCCGGGGAGCTGTTTTTT; cdr3_aa: CASSIHQGAGGAGELFF
j_call: TRBJ1-2; clone_size: NA; d_call: NA; v_call: TRBV19; cdr3_nt: TGTGCCAGTACGACTTTCGCTCAGAAGCACTACACCTTC; cdr3_aa: CASTTFAQKHYTF
j_call: TRBJ1-3; clone_size: NA; d_call: NA; v_call: TRBV12-5; cdr3_nt: TGTGCTAGTGGTTTGGTCTCGCGGATTACCTCTGGAAACACCATATATTTT; cdr3_aa: CASGLVSRITSGNTIYF
j_call: TRBJ2-3; clone_size: NA; d_call: NA; v_call: TRBV9; cdr3_nt: TGTGCCAGCAGCGTAGAGGGGGACTATCACACAGATACGCAGTATTTT; cdr3_aa: CASSVEGDYHTDTQYF
j_call: TRBJ1-6; clone_size: NA; d_call: NA; v_call: TRBV10-3; cdr3_nt: TGTGCCATCAGTGAGTCCGGACAGTATAATTCACCCCTCCACTTT; cdr3_aa: CAISESGQYNSPLHF
j_call: TRBJ1-2; clone_size: NA; d_call: TRBD1; v_call: TRBV2; cdr3_nt: TGTGCCAGCAGTGACGGGACAGGGGGCTTCGGCTACACCTTC; cdr3_aa: CASSDGTGGFGYTF
j_call: TRBJ1-6; clone_size: NA; d_call: TRBD1; v_call: TRBV6-5; cdr3_nt: TGTGCCAGCAGCTCTACAGGGGGCATTTCACCCCTCCACTTT; cdr3_aa: CASSSTGGISPLHF
j_call: TRBJ1-2; clone_size: NA; d_call: NA; v_call: TRBV9; cdr3_nt: TGTGCCAGCAGCGTAGAGGTACAGGGCTCCTATGGCTACACCTTC; cdr3_aa: CASSVEVQGSYGYTF
j_call: TRBJ1-3; clone_size: NA; d_call: NA; v_call: TRBV5-1; cdr3_nt: TGCGCCAGCAGCTTGGAAGGGGGGACTGGAAACACCATATATTTT; cdr3_aa: CASSLEGGTGNTIYF
j_call: TRBJ2-5; clone_size: NA; d_call: TRBD2; v_call: TRBV5-1; cdr3_nt: TGCGCCAGCAGCTTCGGTAGCGGGGGGGTAGAGACCCAGTACTTC; cdr3_aa: CASSFGSGGVETQYF
j_call: TRBJ2-1; clone_size: NA; d_call: NA; v_call: TRBV5-1; cdr3_nt: TGCGCCAGCAGCTTGGGAGCAGGCCAGGCGATTAGGAATGAGCAGTTCTTC; cdr3_aa: CASSLGAGQAIRNEQFF
j_call: TRBJ2-7; clone_size: NA; d_call: TRBD1; v_call: TRBV23-1; cdr3_nt: TGCGCCAGCAGTCACCGCGAGAGACAGGGCCACGAGCAGTACTTC; cdr3_aa: CASSHRERQGHEQYF
j_call: TRBJ2-1; clone_size: medium-sized; d_call: NA; v_call: TRBV4-2; cdr3_nt: TGTGCCAGCAGCCAAGAGGGCTCCAGCTCCTACAATGAGCAGTTCTTC; cdr3_aa: CASSQEGSSSYNEQFF
j_call: TRBJ2-3; clone_size: once; d_call: TRBD1; v_call: TRBV7-2; cdr3_nt: TGTGCCAGCAGCTCTTCACCGACAGGGACAGATACGCAGTATTTT; cdr3_aa: CASSSSPTGTDTQYF
j_call: TRBJ2-7; clone_size: once; d_call: NA; v_call: TRBV11-3; cdr3_nt: TGTGCCAGCTCCCTTTCCAACTACGAGCAGTACTTC; cdr3_aa: CASSLSNYEQYF
j_call: TRBJ1-1; clone_size: NA; d_call: NA; v_call: TRBV29-1; cdr3_nt: TGCAGCGCAGGAAGGGCGAAGACTTCCACCCCTGAAGCTTTCTTT; cdr3_aa: CSAGRAKTSTPEAFF
j_call: TRBJ1-3; clone_size: NA; d_call: NA; v_call: TRBV18; cdr3_nt: TGTGCCAGCTCACCATTGGACAGAGTCTCTGGAAACACCATATATTTT; cdr3_aa: CASSPLDRVSGNTIYF
j_call: TRBJ2-7; clone_size: NA; d_call: TRBD2; v_call: TRBV3-1/TRBV3-2; cdr3_nt: TGTGCCAGCAGCCAAGCGGGGGGGAGTCTCTCCTACGAGCAGTACTTC; cdr3_aa: CASSQAGGSLSYEQYF
j_call: TRBJ1-2; clone_size: NA; d_call: TRBD1; v_call: TRBV5-6; cdr3_nt: TGTGCCAGCAGCTTGGCTGGACAGGGAGGCTACACCTTC; cdr3_aa: CASSLAGQGGYTF
j_call: TRBJ2-2; clone_size: NA; d_call: NA; v_call: TRBV3-1/TRBV3-2; cdr3_nt: TGTGCCAGCAGCCAAGCCCTCGGGGGGCGCGGTTCCGGACCGTCCGGCGGGGAGCTGTTTTTT; cdr3_aa: CASSQALGGRGSGPSGGELFF
j_call: TRBJ2-4; clone_size: NA; d_call: NA; v_call: TRBV27; cdr3_nt: TGTGCCAGCAGTTTATCGGGTCTACCCAAAAACATTCAGTACTTC; cdr3_aa: CASSLSGLPKNIQYF
j_call: TRBJ2-1; clone_size: once; d_call: TRBD2; v_call: TRBV30; cdr3_nt: TGTGCCTGTATAGCGGGAGGGGGTTACAATGAGCAGTTCTTC; cdr3_aa: CACIAGGGYNEQFF
j_call: TRBJ2-5; clone_size: NA; d_call: TRBD2; v_call: TRBV2; cdr3_nt: TGTGCCAGCAGTGAGGGGACTAGCGGGGGTCGGTCCCAGTACTTC; cdr3_aa: CASSEGTSGGRSQYF
j_call: TRBJ2-4; clone_size: NA; d_call: NA; v_call: TRBV5-8; cdr3_nt: TGTGCCAGCAGCTTGGGAGGGTGGGCCAAAAACATTCAGTACTTC; cdr3_aa: CASSLGGWAKNIQYF
j_call: TRBJ2-5; clone_size: NA; d_call: NA; v_call: TRBV7-9; cdr3_nt: TGTGCCAGCAGCTTAGGGGGACGTATACAAGAGACCCAGTACTTC; cdr3_aa: CASSLGGRIQETQYF